These T cell receptor beta chains were read from a single sample in a study of regulatory T cells in long-lasting Graves disease. TCRdb re-derived calls from the multiplex PCR reads in MiXCR, one entry per CDR3 protein. The sample consists of around 300,000 distinct CDR3 sequences, around 20% of them appearing once. Sequenced here: peripheral blood mononuclear cells (PBMCs), sampled when the disease was refractory, from a patient treated with antithyroid drugs. These receptors were taken from a female donor with Graves disease. The CDR3 runs from the conserved cysteine through the conserved F or W. The D gene is left open where the match is weak. Size is stated for part of the rows, as once, few or many counts, or as a class when the clone is expanded.

V gene	clone size	J gene	D gene	CDR3 DNA	CDR3 protein
TRBV5-6	-	TRBJ2-7	-	TGTGCCAGCAGCATACGACAGGTTGTGTCCGAGCAGTACTTC	CASSIRQVVSEQYF
TRBV7-3	-	TRBJ2-2	-	TGTGCCAGCAGCCCCCAGGTCCCGACCGGGGAGCTGTTTTTT	CASSPQVPTGELFF
TRBV6-1	many	TRBJ1-5	-	TGTGCCAGCACTTTAACCGGGGTCCAGCCCCAGCATTTT	CASTLTGVQPQHF
TRBV30	-	TRBJ2-2	-	TGTGCCTGGAGTTGGAACACCGGGGAGCTGTTTTTT	CAWSWNTGELFF
TRBV6-1	few	TRBJ1-6	-	TGTGCCAGCAGTCCTACCCCTGAAGGTGTTGATTCACCCCTCCACTTT	CASSPTPEGVDSPLHF
TRBV12-3/TRBV12-4	-	TRBJ2-7	TRBD1	TGTGCCAGCAGCCTACACCGAGGGGGCACTTCCTACGAGCAGTACTTC	CASSLHRGGTSYEQYF
TRBV19	few	TRBJ2-5	-	TGTGCCAGTAGCCCCCAAGGGGCCATCTACCAAGAGACCCAGTACTTC	CASSPQGAIYQETQYF
TRBV30	-	TRBJ1-5	TRBD1	TGTGCCTGGAGTGTAAGAACAGGGGGCGTCGGTCAGCCCCAGCATTTT	CAWSVRTGGVGQPQHF
TRBV2	many	TRBJ2-3	TRBD2	TGTGCCAGCGGGGCGGCGGGAGCGGATACGCAGTATTTT	CASGAAGADTQYF
TRBV29-1	-	TRBJ2-5	-	TGCAGCGTTGAAGGGTGGGAAGAGACCCAGTACTTC	CSVEGWEETQYF
TRBV10-3	-	TRBJ2-5	-	TGTGCCATCAGTCTCCAGGGGGCGGGGGAGGAGACCCAGTACTTC	CAISLQGAGEETQYF
TRBV5-1	few	TRBJ1-2	-	TGCGCCAGCAGCTTGTCGGCGGAGGGGAGCTATGGCTACACCTTC	CASSLSAEGSYGYTF
TRBV11-2	few	TRBJ2-7	-	TGTGCCAGCAGCTTGGCCGGGCTCCCAGGCGAGCAGTACTTC	CASSLAGLPGEQYF
TRBV28	many	TRBJ1-2	-	TGTGCCAGCAGCCCCAGTTCGTGGGGAAACTATGGCTACACCTTC	CASSPSSWGNYGYTF
TRBV20-1	many	TRBJ2-7	TRBD2	TGCAGTGCTAGAGAGGTAGCGGGAGGGTACGAGCAGTACTTC	CSAREVAGGYEQYF
TRBV18	many	TRBJ1-2	TRBD1	TGTGCCAGCTCACGGGACAGGGGAAACTATGGCTACACCTTC	CASSRDRGNYGYTF
TRBV3-1	few	TRBJ2-7	-	TGTGCCAGCAGCAGTGGAAGCGGAGACTACGAGCAGTACTTC	CASSSGSGDYEQYF
TRBV6-1	few	TRBJ2-1	-	TGTGCCAGCTTGGAACCTGACATCTACAATGAGCAGTTCTTC	CASLEPDIYNEQFF
TRBV29-1	-	TRBJ2-5	-	TGCAGCGTCGGTGACTCGTCTCAAGAGACCCAGTACTTC	CSVGDSSQETQYF
TRBV5-1	-	TRBJ2-7	-	TGCGCCAGCAGCTTGGGAGGGAATCCCTACGAGCAGTACTTC	CASSLGGNPYEQYF
TRBV29-1	many	TRBJ1-2	-	TGCAGCGTTCTCGGCCGTGGCTATGGCTACACCTTC	CSVLGRGYGYTF
TRBV28	many	TRBJ1-5	TRBD1	TGTGCCAGCAGTTTCCGGGACAGGTCCAATCAGCCCCAGCATTTT	CASSFRDRSNQPQHF
TRBV2	many	TRBJ1-1	-	TGTGCCAGCAGTGAAGGGGCTTTCAGAAAAGCTTTCTTT	CASSEGAFRKAFF
TRBV19	few	TRBJ1-5	-	TGTGCCAGTAGTTTCGGGGATGGTCAGCCCCAGCATTTT	CASSFGDGQPQHF
TRBV7-9	-	TRBJ1-1	-	TGTGCCAGCAGCCACGGCCGAGGGGGCACTGAAGCTTTCTTT	CASSHGRGGTEAFF